This is a list of T cell receptor beta chains from one sample in a study of T cells in Graves' hyperthyroidism and ophthalmopathy. TCRdb recomputed calls from the multiplex PCR reads with MiXCR, one row per CDR3 protein. The sample consists of hundreds of thousands of distinct CDR3 sequences, roughly 32% of them appearing once. The specimen was blood. The receptors originated from a woman in her thirties or forties with Graves' hyperthyroidism. The conserved cysteine and the conserved F or W are not part of the CDR3 here. Each record gives: clone size, V gene, J gene, CDR3 protein. The size entry is marked missing in some rows and otherwise reads once, few, many or a size class.

-	TRBV5-6	TRBJ2-5	ASSTGRFQETQY
many	TRBV6-6	TRBJ1-6	ASSYSPALYNSPLH
many	TRBV7-2	TRBJ1-1	ASSFGRAMNTEAF
-	TRBV5-6	TRBJ1-1	ASSKGTGRRGEAF
-	TRBV11-3	TRBJ1-1	ASSLGMGNTEAF
many	TRBV6-5	TRBJ2-7	ASSSTSGAGNYEQY
few	TRBV7-2	TRBJ2-7	ASSLSGSYWSSYEQY
-	TRBV10-3	TRBJ2-2	AIRDGPGRELF
-	TRBV19	TRBJ1-5	ATDVAGARQPQH
-	TRBV7-2	TRBJ1-6	ASSLARDWNNSPLH
many	TRBV25-1	TRBJ1-2	ASREQGANYGYT
few	TRBV5-1	TRBJ1-2	ASSLRGTGGLVDYGYT
once	TRBV19	TRBJ1-2	ARRTGTNYGYT